These 20 T cell receptor beta chains were sequenced from one sample in a study of neurological immune-mediated disorders. Each CDR3 protein is one row after TCRdb ran MiXCR on the 5' RACE reads. The repertoire has about 88,000 distinct CDR3 sequences, approximately 3.3% of them found once; the top ten carry approximately 5.9%. Sequencing input: PBMCs. Receptors were obtained from a woman aged 18-29 years with multiple sclerosis.

Many counts were recorded for this clonotype. The rearrangement links TRBV12-3 or TRBV12-4 to TRBJ1-6; D perhaps matches TRBD1 (5 bases). The CDR3 totals 15 residues. The V end was cut by 3 bases, the J end by 9 bases, with 15 bases between. CDR3: CASSFEGTSASPLHF. DNA for the CDR3: TGTGCCAGCAGTTTCGAAGGGACCTCTGCTTCACCCCTCCACTTT.

This chain uses TRBV5-1 with TRBJ1-2; D may be TRBD1 (6 bases). CDR1 is SGHRS and CDR2 is YFSETQ in the germline V gene. The CDR3 has 14 residues. V shed 7 bases and J shed 2 bases, with 15 bases lying between them. CDR3 residues: CASGKGETNYGYTF. DNA for the CDR3: TGCGCCAGCGGTAAGGGGGAGACCAACTATGGCTACACCTTC.

This clonotype came up many times. The chain has TRBV20-1 and TRBJ1-5, with D possibly being TRBD1 (6 bases). This CDR3 has 13 amino acids. Germline V gene lookup returns CDR1 DFQATT and CDR2 SNEGSKA (reference sequence). Trimming took off 2 bases at V and 3 bases at J, with 8 bases between the two ends. The CDR3 region has the DNA TGCAGTGCTAGAAGGACAGTCAATCAGCCCCAGCATTTT. Translation gives CSARRTVNQPQHF.

The sample holds many counts of this clonotype. In DNA form, the CDR3 reads TGCGCCAGCAGCAATAAGTTCACAGAGAGAAAGAATCAGCCCCAGCATTTT. It yields the protein CASSNKFTERKNQPQHF. The genes are TRBV5-1 and TRBJ1-5; D not certain. V dropped 4 bases and J dropped 4 bases, with 21 bases sitting between them. The CDR3 is 17 residues long. The V gene's germline CDR1 is SGHRS and CDR2 YFSETQ.

This clonotype occurred many times. The chain links TRBV20-1 to TRBJ2-1; D might be TRBD1 (6 bases). The CDR3 length is 14 residues. CDR1 DFQATT and CDR2 SNEGSKA come from the germline V gene (reference sequence). V lost 2 bases and J 5 bases, leaving 13 bases between the germline ends. In DNA form, the CDR3 reads TGCAGTGCTAGAAATCCAGCAGGGGACAATGAGCAGTTCTTC. It is translated as CSARNPAGDNEQFF.

The gene calls are TRBV6-5 and TRBJ2-1; TRBD2 matches 7 bases. The junction had 7 bases not matched to a gene; V was cut back by 5 bases and J by 0 bases. CDR3 length equals 16 residues. Germline V lookup: CDR1 MNHEY, CDR2 SVGAGI. The CDR3 region is CASSGTSGVSYNEQFF. The CDR3 DNA reads as TGTGCCAGCAGTGGAACGAGCGGGGTCTCCTACAATGAGCAGTTCTTC.

The chain recombines TRBV15 with TRBJ1-1; no reliable D call. V lost 7 bases, J lost 1 base, and 10 bases lay in between. The germline CDR1 and CDR2 sequences are LNHNV and YYDKDF (reference sequence). The CDR3 contains 13 residues. CDR3 nucleotides: TGTGCCACCAACAAGGGAGGGAACACTGAAGCTTTCTTT. This codes for CATNKGGNTEAFF. Combining the CDR3 with reference TRBV15 and TRBJ1-1 gives the whole variable domain DAMVIQNPRYQVTQFGKPVTLSCSQTLNHNVMYWYQQKSSQAPKLLFHYYDKDFNNEADTPDNFQSRRPNTSFCFLDIRSPGLGDTAMYLCATNKGGNTEAFFGQGTRLTVV.

This clonotype was detected ten times or more. V and J are TRBV20-1 and TRBJ2-7; 11 nucleotides align to TRBD2. The V gene's germline CDR1 is DFQATT and CDR2 SNEGSKA (reference sequence). This CDR3 has 13 residues. J was trimmed by 8 bases and V by 6 bases; bases with no gene match: 9. CDR3 coding DNA: TGCAGTGCCCCCCCGGGACTAGCGGTAAAGCAGTACTTC. This encodes CSAPPGLAVKQYF.

In this sample, this clonotype turned up a few times. Being one base from a much bigger clone, this may be a read error. The chain links TRBV5-1 to TRBJ2-7; TRBD2 aligns across 11 bases. Germline trimming cut 10 bases from V and 3 bases from J; bases unmatched to any gene: 6. This CDR3 contains 13 residues. CDR1 is SGHRS and CDR2 is YFSETQ in the germline V gene. The CDR3 region is CAHSGRAIYEQYF. CDR3 DNA: TGCGCCCATAGCGGGAGGGCCATCTACGAGCAGTACTTC.

This clonotype showed up many times. The rearrangement uses TRBV18 and TRBJ1-5; possibly TRBD1 for D (5 bases). The CDR3 length is 15 residues. Germline CDR1 reads KGHSH; CDR2 reads LQKENI. V was cut by 6 bases and J by 1 base, with 13 bases left in between. The CDR3 protein is CASSLYGGSNQPQHF. As DNA, the CDR3 is TGTGCCAGCTCCCTATACGGGGGGAGCAATCAGCCCCAGCATTTT.

This clonotype was seen ten or more times. The CDR3: CASSLIQGGNTIYF. The CDR3 nucleotides are TGTGCCAGCAGCCTCATCCAGGGGGGAAACACCATATATTTT. The chain links TRBV7-9 to TRBJ1-3; D possibly corresponds to TRBD1 (6 bases). The CDR3 covers 14 residues. Trimming took 5 bases from V and 4 from J, leaving 12 bases between them. Germline values: CDR1 SEHNR, CDR2 FQNEAQ (reference sequence). The entire variable domain, with the rest obtained from reference TRBV7-9 and TRBJ1-3, is as follows: DTGVSQNPRHKITKRGQNVTFRCDPISEHNRLYWYRQTLGQGPEFLTYFQNEAQLEKSRLLSDRFSAERPKGSFSTLEIQRTEQGDSAMYLCASSLIQGGNTIYFGEGSWLTVV.

This clonotype was found many times. This chain joins TRBV29-1 and TRBJ2-1, with 7 bases matching TRBD2. V lost 1 base and J lost 5; bases outside the gene matches: 8. Germline V CDR1 and CDR2: SQVTM, ANQGSEA. The CDR3 has 15 residues. The CDR3 is CSVEVGRARHNEQFF. The CDR3 bases are TGCAGCGTTGAAGTAGGGAGGGCCAGACACAATGAGCAGTTCTTC.

This clonotype has at least ten counts. The V call is TRBV5-1, the J call TRBJ1-2, with a tentative D call TRBD1 (6 bases). CDR1 is SGHRS, CDR2 YFSETQ, per germline. This CDR3 contains 17 residues. Trimming stripped 3 bases from V and 0 bases from J, with 18 bases between. The CDR3 spells CASSWGASGNTNYGYTF. The CDR3 bases are TGCGCCAGCAGCTGGGGGGCGTCGGGAAACACTAACTATGGCTACACCTTC.

This clonotype was seen at least ten times. The chain combines TRBV5-1 with TRBJ1-2; the match to TRBD1 covers 9 bases. Germline loops: CDR1 SGHRS, CDR2 YFSETQ. J gave up 4 bases and V 4 bases, and 8 bases lay outside the gene matches. CDR3 length: 15 amino acids. CDR3 in DNA: TGCGCCAGCAGCGACACCGGGACAGGGCTCTATGGCTACACCTTC. This encodes CASSDTGTGLYGYTF. Based on the CDR3 plus reference TRBV5-1 and TRBJ1-2, the full variable domain is KAGVTQTPRYLIKTRGQQVTLSCSPISGHRSVSWYQQTPGQGLQFLFEYFSETQRNKGNFPGRFSGRQFSNSRSEMNVSTLELGDSALYLCASSDTGTGLYGYTFGSGTRLTVV.

This clonotype showed up many times. The chain has TRBV7-9 and TRBJ2-7, with D unclear. CDR3 length: 12 residues. Trimming cost V 5 bases and J 3 bases, with 8 bases left between them. Germline CDR1 is SEHNR and CDR2 is FQNEAQ (reference sequence). The CDR3 DNA follows: TGTGCCAGCAGCCCGTCAGGCTACGAGCAGTACTTC. It yields the protein CASSPSGYEQYF.

This clonotype was counted ten times or more. This chain joins TRBV20-1 and TRBJ1-3; D is ambiguous. Per germline, CDR1 DFQATT and CDR2 SNEGSKA (reference sequence). Between the trimmed V and J ends, which lost 5 bases and 0 bases, there was a span of 11 bases. CDR3 size: 14 residues. The CDR3, as DNA: TGCAGTGCTTGGGCCGCGAACTCTGGAAACACCATATATTTT. It yields the protein CSAWAANSGNTIYF.

This clonotype was seen ten or more times. The V and J genes are TRBV5-5 and TRBJ2-1, with a weak D call TRBD2 (6 bases). Germline CDR1 reads SGHKS; CDR2 reads YYEKEE (reference sequence). V was clipped by 4 bases and J by 9 bases, with 14 bases between them. This CDR3 contains 13 residues. This chain's CDR3 is CASSLGVGGEQFF. The CDR3 bases are TGTGCCAGCAGCCTAGGGGTGGGGGGTGAGCAGTTCTTC. Filled out from reference TRBV5-5 and TRBJ2-1, the complete variable domain reads DAGVTQSPTHLIKTRGQQVTLRCSPISGHKSVSWYQQVLGQGPQFIFQYYEKEERGRGNFPDRFSARQFPNYSSELNVNALLLGDSALYLCASSLGVGGEQFFGPGTRLTVL.

There are many counts of this clonotype. This sequence joins TRBV11-2 and TRBJ2-1; 9 bases line up with TRBD2. Germline trimming cut 5 bases from V and 6 bases from J; bases unmatched to any gene: 11. Germline-derived CDR1 and CDR2 are SGHAT and FQNNGV. The CDR3 runs to 16 residues. The CDR3 protein is CASSPLGGGASNEQFF. The CDR3, as DNA: TGTGCCAGCAGCCCCCTTGGCGGGGGGGCCTCCAATGAGCAGTTCTTC. The whole variable domain, filled in from reference TRBV11-2 and TRBJ2-1, reads EAGVAQSPRYKIIEKRQSVAFWCNPISGHATLYWYQQILGQGPKLLIQFQNNGVVDDSQLPKDRFSAERLKGVDSTLKIQPAKLEDSAVYLCASSPLGGGASNEQFFGPGTRLTVL.

This clonotype was counted ten times or more. The chain uses TRBV12-3 or TRBV12-4 and TRBJ2-2; tentatively, D is TRBD1 (6 bases). The CDR3 has 16 residues. The V and J ends lost 4 bases and 7 bases respectively, with 19 bases between them. The CDR3 spells CASSSQQGFTGGELFF. DNA of the CDR3: TGTGCCAGCAGTTCCCAACAGGGCTTCACGGGCGGGGAGCTGTTTTTT.

This clonotype was seen many times. This chain's CDR3 is CASSSLRGQGTLGEQYF. The CDR3 DNA sequence: TGCGCCAGCAGCAGCCTTAGAGGACAGGGGACGCTCGGCGAGCAGTACTTC. This chain links TRBV5-1 with TRBJ2-7; 9 bases are shared with TRBD1. The CDR3 is made up of 17 amino acids. The trim removed 4 bases at V and 6 bases at J, leaving 17 bases unmatched. Germline CDR1 is SGHRS and CDR2 is YFSETQ.